Listed below are T cell receptor beta chains from one sample, sequenced in a study of regulatory T cells in long-lasting Graves disease. In TCRdb, the multiplex PCR reads were re-called with MiXCR into one record per CDR3 protein. The sample yields over 500,000 distinct CDR3 sequences, roughly 16% seen once. This sample was shared with a second study, whose subject was T cells in Graves' hyperthyroidism and ophthalmopathy.

This specimen consisted of peripheral blood mononuclear cells (PBMCs), obtained at new diagnosis, from a patient treated with antithyroid drugs. The receptors derive from a man aged 18 to 30 with Graves disease. CDR3s include the opening cysteine and the closing phenylalanine or tryptophan.

V gene	J gene	CDR3 protein
TRBV5-1	TRBJ2-6	CASSLASSGANVLTF
TRBV6-1	TRBJ2-1	CASRDRSSYNEQFF
TRBV30	TRBJ1-1	CAGGQEFTEAFF
TRBV5-6	TRBJ2-7	CASSLVRGRSEQYF
TRBV19	TRBJ1-2	CASSIDIQTGTHFGYTF
TRBV20-1	TRBJ2-1	CSAYRLAGGGNEQFF
TRBV10-1	TRBJ2-7	CASSEGASGYEQYF
TRBV30	TRBJ2-1	CAWNRDRDLDEQFF
TRBV18	TRBJ1-3	CASSPGSASGNTIYF
TRBV7-2	TRBJ1-2	CASSSRDGGYTF
TRBV9	TRBJ2-2	CASSEEGTGPWELFF
TRBV5-1	TRBJ2-7	CASSLGTGGNEQYF
TRBV6-1	TRBJ1-1	CASSEVGSNTEAFF
TRBV27	TRBJ2-2	CASSSLAGELFF
TRBV3-1	TRBJ1-2	CASSQATLVRTGIDGYTF
TRBV29-1	TRBJ2-2	CSVELAGGITGELFF
TRBV3-1	TRBJ2-1	CASSRTSSGEQFF
TRBV28	TRBJ1-2	CASSHDRYYGYTF
TRBV20-1	TRBJ2-1	CSASPRTRDHEQFF
TRBV20-1	TRBJ1-2	CSAEGADYGYTF
TRBV28	TRBJ2-4	CASSLYSLAKNIQYF
TRBV11-2	TRBJ2-3	CASSLTPRTTDTQYF
TRBV7-2	TRBJ1-2	CASSFFKMGYTF
TRBV3-1	TRBJ2-5	CASSQIRLAGFQETQYF
TRBV4-1	TRBJ2-3	CASSPYGTGTTDTQYF
TRBV2	TRBJ2-1	CASRDAPEQFF
TRBV24-1	TRBJ2-7	CATSGTGGHHEQYF